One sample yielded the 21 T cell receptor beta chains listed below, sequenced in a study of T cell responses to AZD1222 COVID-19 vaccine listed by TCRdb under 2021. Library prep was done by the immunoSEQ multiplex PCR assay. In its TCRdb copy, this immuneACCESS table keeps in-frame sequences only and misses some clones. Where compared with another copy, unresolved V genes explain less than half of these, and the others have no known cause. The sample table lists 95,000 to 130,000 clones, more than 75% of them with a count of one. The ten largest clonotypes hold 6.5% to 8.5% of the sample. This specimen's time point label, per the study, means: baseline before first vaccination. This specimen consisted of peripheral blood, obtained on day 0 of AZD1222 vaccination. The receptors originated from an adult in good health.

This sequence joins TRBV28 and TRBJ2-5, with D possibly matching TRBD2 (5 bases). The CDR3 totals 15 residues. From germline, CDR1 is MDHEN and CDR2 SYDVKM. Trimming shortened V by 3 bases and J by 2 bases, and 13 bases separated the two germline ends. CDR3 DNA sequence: TGTGCCAGCAGTTTCAACCTAGCCCCACAAGAGACCCAGTACTTC. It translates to CASSFNLAPQETQYF.

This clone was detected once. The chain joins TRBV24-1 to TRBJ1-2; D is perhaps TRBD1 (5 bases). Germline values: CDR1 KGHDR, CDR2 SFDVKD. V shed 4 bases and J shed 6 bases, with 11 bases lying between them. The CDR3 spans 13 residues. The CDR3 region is CATSDVRDHGYTF. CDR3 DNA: TGTGCCACCAGTGACGTCAGGGACCATGGCTACACCTTC.

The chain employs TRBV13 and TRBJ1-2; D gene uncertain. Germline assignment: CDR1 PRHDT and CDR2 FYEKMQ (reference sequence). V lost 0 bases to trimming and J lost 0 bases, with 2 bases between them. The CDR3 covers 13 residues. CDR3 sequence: CASSLGPNYGYTF. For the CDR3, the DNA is TGTGCCAGCAGCTTAGGACCTAACTATGGCTACACCTTC.

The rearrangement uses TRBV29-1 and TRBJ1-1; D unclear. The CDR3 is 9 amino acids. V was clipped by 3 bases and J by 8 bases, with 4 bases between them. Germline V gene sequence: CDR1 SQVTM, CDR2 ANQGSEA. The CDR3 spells CSVDREAFF. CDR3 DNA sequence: TGCAGCGTTGACCGAGAAGCTTTCTTT.

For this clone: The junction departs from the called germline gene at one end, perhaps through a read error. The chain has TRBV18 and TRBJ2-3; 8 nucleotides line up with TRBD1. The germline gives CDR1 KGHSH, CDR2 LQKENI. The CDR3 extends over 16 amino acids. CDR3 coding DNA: TGTGCCAGCTCACAAGGGAGACAGGGGAGCATAGATACGCAGTATTTT. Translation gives CASSQGRQGSIDTQYF.

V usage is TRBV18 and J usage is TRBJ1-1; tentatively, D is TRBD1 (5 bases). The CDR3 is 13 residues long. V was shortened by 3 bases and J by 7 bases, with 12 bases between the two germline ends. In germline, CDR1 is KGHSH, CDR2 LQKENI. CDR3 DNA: TGTGCCAGCTCACCTACCCCCGGGGGTGAAGCTTTCTTT. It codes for CASSPTPGGEAFF.

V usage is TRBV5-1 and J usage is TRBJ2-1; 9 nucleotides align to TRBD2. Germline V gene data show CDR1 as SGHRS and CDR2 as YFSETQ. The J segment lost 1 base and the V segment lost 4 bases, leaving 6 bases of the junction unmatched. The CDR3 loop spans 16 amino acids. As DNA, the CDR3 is TGCGCCAGCAGCGCGGGACTAGCAGCGTCCTACAATGAGCAGTTCTTC. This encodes CASSAGLAASYNEQFF.

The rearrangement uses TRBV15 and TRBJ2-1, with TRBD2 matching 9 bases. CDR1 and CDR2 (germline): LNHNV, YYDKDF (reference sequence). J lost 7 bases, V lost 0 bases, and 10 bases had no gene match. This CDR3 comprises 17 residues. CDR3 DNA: TGTGCCACCAGCAGAGATGGTCCTAGCGGGGCTTCGAATGAGCAGTTCTTC. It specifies CATSRDGPSGASNEQFF.

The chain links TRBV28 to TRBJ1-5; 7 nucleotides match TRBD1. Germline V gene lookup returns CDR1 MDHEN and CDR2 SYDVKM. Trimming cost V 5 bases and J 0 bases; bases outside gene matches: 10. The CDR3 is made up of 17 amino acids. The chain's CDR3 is CASSRGRAALSNQPQHF. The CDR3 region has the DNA TGTGCCAGCAGTAGGGGGCGGGCCGCCCTTAGCAATCAGCCCCAGCATTTT.

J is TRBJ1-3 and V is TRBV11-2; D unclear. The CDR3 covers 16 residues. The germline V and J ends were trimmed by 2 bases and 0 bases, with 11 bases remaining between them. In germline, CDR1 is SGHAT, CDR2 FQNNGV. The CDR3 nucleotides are TGTGCCAGCAGCTTATTTGGAACAGTCTCTGGAAACACCATATATTTT. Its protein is CASSLFGTVSGNTIYF.

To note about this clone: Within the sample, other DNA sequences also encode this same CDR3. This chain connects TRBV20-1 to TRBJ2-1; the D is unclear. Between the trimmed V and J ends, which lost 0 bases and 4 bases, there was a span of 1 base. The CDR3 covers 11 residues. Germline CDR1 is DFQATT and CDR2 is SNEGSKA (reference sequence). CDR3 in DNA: TGCAGTGCTAGAGATTACAATGAGCAGTTCTTC. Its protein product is CSARDYNEQFF.

In DNA, the CDR3 is TGTGCCAGCAGCGCGCTGACAGGGGAATCCTACGAGCAGTACTTC. This gives the protein CASSALTGESYEQYF. The chain recombines TRBV11-2 with TRBJ2-7; TRBD1 matches at 8 bases. In germline, CDR1 is SGHAT, CDR2 FQNNGV. This CDR3 region has 15 residues. V shed 5 bases, J shed 1 base, and the junction held 7 bases outside the gene matches.

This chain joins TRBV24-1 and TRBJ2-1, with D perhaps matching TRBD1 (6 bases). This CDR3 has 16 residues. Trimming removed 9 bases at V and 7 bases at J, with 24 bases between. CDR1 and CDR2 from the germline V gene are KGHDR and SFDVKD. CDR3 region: CATSRRGTSALNEQFF. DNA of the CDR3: TGTGCCACCTCCCGTAGAGGGACAAGTGCCTTAAATGAGCAGTTCTTC.

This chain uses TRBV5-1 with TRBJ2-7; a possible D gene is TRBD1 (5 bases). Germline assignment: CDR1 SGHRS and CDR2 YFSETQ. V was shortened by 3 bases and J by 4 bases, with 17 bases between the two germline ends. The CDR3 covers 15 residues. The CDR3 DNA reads TGCGCCAGCAGCTCCTGGCGGCAGGGTTTTTACGAGCAGTACTTC. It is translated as CASSSWRQGFYEQYF.

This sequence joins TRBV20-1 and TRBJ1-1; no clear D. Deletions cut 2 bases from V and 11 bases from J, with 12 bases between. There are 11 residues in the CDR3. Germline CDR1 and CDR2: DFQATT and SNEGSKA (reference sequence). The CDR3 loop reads CSARQVFGAFF. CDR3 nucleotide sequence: TGCAGTGCTAGACAGGTGTTTGGGGCTTTCTTT.

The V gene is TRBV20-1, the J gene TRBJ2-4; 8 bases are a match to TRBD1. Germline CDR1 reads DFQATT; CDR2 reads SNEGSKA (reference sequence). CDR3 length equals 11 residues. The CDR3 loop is CGGTGKNIQYF. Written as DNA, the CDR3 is TGCGGAGGGACAGGCAAAAACATTCAGTACTTC.

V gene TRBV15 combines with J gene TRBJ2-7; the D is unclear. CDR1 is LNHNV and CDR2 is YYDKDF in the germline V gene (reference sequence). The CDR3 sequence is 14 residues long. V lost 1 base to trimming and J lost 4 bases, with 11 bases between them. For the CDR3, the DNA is TGTGCCACCAGCAGAGGTGACGGGCCGTACGAGCAGTACTTC. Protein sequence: CATSRGDGPYEQYF.

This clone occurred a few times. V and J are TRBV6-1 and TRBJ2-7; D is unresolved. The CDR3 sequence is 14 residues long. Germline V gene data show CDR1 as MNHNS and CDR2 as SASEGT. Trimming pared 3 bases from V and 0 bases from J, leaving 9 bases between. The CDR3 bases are TGTGCCAGCAGTGAGATCGGCCTCTCCTACGAGCAGTACTTC. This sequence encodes CASSEIGLSYEQYF.

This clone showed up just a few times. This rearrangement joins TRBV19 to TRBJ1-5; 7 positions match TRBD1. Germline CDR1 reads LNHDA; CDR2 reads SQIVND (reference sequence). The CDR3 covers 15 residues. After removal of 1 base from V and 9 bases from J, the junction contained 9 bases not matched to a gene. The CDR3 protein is CASSIGGTVSWPQHF. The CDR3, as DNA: TGTGCCAGTAGTATAGGGGGGACAGTTTCTTGGCCCCAGCATTTT.

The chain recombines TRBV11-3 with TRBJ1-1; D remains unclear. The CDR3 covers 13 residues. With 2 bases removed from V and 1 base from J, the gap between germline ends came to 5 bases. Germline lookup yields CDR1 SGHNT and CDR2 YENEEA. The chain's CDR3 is CASSLWGNTEAFF. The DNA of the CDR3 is TGTGCCAGCAGCTTATGGGGGAACACTGAAGCTTTCTTT.

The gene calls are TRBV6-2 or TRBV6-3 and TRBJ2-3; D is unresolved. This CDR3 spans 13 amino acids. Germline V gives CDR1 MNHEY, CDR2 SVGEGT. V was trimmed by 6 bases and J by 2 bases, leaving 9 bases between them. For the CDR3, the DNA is TGTGCCAGCAGCCCCGTTACCACAGATACGCAGTATTTT. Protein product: CASSPVTTDTQYF.